This T cell receptor beta chain originates from a study of cytomegalovirus exposure and HLA in healthy donors (dated 2017 in TCRdb). Background for the entire study: In an earlier analysis of 450 to 750 of the donors, under 300 Gb of sequence data and 120 million or so unique TCR beta sequences from some 170 million T cells were reported. In addition to the first cohort of 666 subjects, a separate validation cohort of around 110 different subjects was used. Among some 400 genotyped donors of the cohort, an average of about 220,000 unique TCR beta nucleotide sequences was sequenced per donor, of which approximately 19% were non-productive. Rather than using new phenotypic data, the later analysis identified candidate immune exposures from TCR beta sequences and from how often those sequences occurred across donors. About 280 gigabases of sequencing data and around 85 million unique TCR sequences made up an early release that covered 640 HLA-typed donors. To study patterns of TCR occurrence, a later analysis re-analyzed previously published TCR beta repertoires from 700 or so donors and added high-resolution HLA genotyping. HLA typing covered class I and class II loci at four-digit resolution. Of the 350 to 450 genotyped donors, approximately 83% fell in the genetic ancestry cluster associated with self-reported Caucasian donors. Alongside the repertoire data, information on donor age, sex, ethnicity and CMV serostatus was compiled. A later genetic analysis took genome-wide SNP genotypes for about 65% of the 666 donors and used that subset as a discovery cohort. The study used immunosequencing to profile the T cell repertoires of about 670 subjects and linked those repertoires to cytomegalovirus serostatus. Every repertoire in the discovery cohort had been generated on one and the same sequencing platform. Roughly 5 DR-DQ haplotypes were handled as single units for association and clustering, since linkage in the cohort was strong. An earlier analysis of around 540 of the donors applied high-throughput TCR beta sequencing to assess whether each TCR beta V gene segment acted as functional or pseudogenic. Typing coverage varied by locus: roughly 620-630 donors for A, B, C, DRB1 and DQB1; roughly 510 for DQA1; approximately 610 for DPA1; more than 450 for DPB1. High-throughput TCR immunosequencing, statistical association of individual TCRs with disease status, and machine learning were combined to predict cytomegalovirus infection status. The aim of the study was to test whether cataloging public T cell receptors could identify signatures of past pathogen exposure. Overall results and qualifications from the work: When HLA alleles, especially DR and DQ, strongly co-occurred, TCR associations were difficult to assign to individual alleles. CMV serostatus was the only immune exposure information available for the cohort. In a later analysis, around 17,000 TCR beta sequences were associated with specific HLA alleles at a false discovery rate of 0.05. A further reported finding was that TCR beta sequences accurately predicted the HLA-A and HLA-B alleles for most subjects in the first cohort. Presence/absence analyses assumed roughly uniform sequencing depth across donors, an assumption that may not hold. Most TCR sequences were observed very rarely across donors, whereas some public TCRs were present in many individuals. Several of the top co-occurrence clusters appeared to be linked to parvovirus B19, influenza, CMV and Epstein-Barr virus, according to a later analysis. An earlier analysis of around 600 of the donors showed that most TCR beta V segments appeared in productive rearrangements either about 90% or about 30% of the time, which broadly matched IMGT annotations. In vitro tests confirmed that a few of the cytomegalovirus-associated TCR beta chains recognize cytomegalovirus antigens. The study listed approximately 150 TCR beta chains as associated with cytomegalovirus. An association between a missense DCLRE1C variant and V-gene and J-gene trimming of TCR beta chains was found in a later genetic analysis and replicated in an independent cohort. According to a later analysis, most CMV-associated TCR beta chains appeared to be HLA-restricted, and the HLA associations seemed to be driven largely by CMV exposure. In a later analysis, the rate of TCR association differed among HLA loci, with DRB1 alleles having the most associated TCRs and HLA-C alleles having the fewest. Compared with the approximately 710-donor mean, donors in an Asian-associated ancestry cluster had fewer N-insertions in productive TCRs, according to a later genetic analysis. Correlated functional status among segregating V segments might reflect linkage disequilibrium, but an unknown experimental factor could not be ruled out. Compared with equally common non-associated chains, HLA-associated TCR beta chains in a later analysis were more clonally expanded and had lower generation probabilities. In both the original and validation cohorts, the classifier was reported to diagnose cytomegalovirus status with high specificity and sensitivity. Seventeen rarely observed V segments, including chromosome 9 orphons, were excluded from the earlier analysis of a few hundred of the donors because counts were too low. Because some donors lacked HLA typing at each locus, the association tests relied only on the typed subset. Only TCR beta chains were sequenced in this cohort, and the absence of alpha or paired-chain data limited detectable features. The 87-base-pair reads could not distinguish some IMGT-functional V segments, including TRBV6-2 and TRBV6-3, so those segments were excluded. A cluster of highly shared sequence variants was judged likely to be a technical artifact of the sequencing pipeline. According to the authors, the approach could potentially be generalized to other disease states and immunological phenotypes.

V loses 2 bases of germline sequence and J loses 0 bases, and the interval between the two ends is 15 bases. From the cysteine up to the phenylalanine, the CDR3 has a length of 17 residues. The sequence is cut down to CDR3 DNA, 51 bases in frame from base 1. From a lookup of the germline V gene (reference sequence), CDR1 and CDR2 are WNHNN and SYGVQD. Libraries were prepared through the immunoSEQ multiplex PCR assay. A mixture of 60 forward primers for TCR Vbeta segments and 13 reverse primers for TCR Jbeta segments was used in the multiplex PCR. The CDR3 region of rearranged TCR beta genes was amplified from genomic DNA with a multiplex PCR assay. The amplified TCR beta libraries were sequenced on the Illumina HiSeq System as 87-base-pair reads. From the authors' description of their analysis: In a later analysis, around 80 million unique TCR beta chains were counted across the roughly 670 repertoires, and roughly 11 million of these chains were shared by at least two donors. A nearest-neighbor algorithm error-corrected the raw reads and collapsed the reads into unique sequences, merging closely related sequences to remove PCR and sequencing errors. V, D and J gene segments were assigned by aligning CDR3 sequences to IMGT reference sequences. For a sequence to be retained, a match of at least six nucleotides to both a V gene segment and a J gene segment was required. A rearrangement counted as productive if the CDR3 had no stop codons and remained in frame with V and J, and every other rearrangement counted as non-productive. Following IMGT convention, CDR3 was defined as the stretch from the second conserved V-encoded cysteine to the conserved J-encoded phenylalanine. In an earlier analysis of approximately 500 of the donors, sequences lacking an unambiguous match to a single V gene segment were excluded. In an earlier analysis of 500 to 750 of the donors, V segments were called functional above 56.7% productive rearrangements and were called segregating when the between-donor standard deviation exceeded 5%. A statistical classification framework was developed to diagnose cytomegalovirus status using the catalog of TCR beta chain sequences. In a later analysis, TCR nucleotide sequences were compared against IMGT/GENE-DB human TR gene sequences so that V and J genes could be assigned. In a later analysis, CDR3 sequences and most-parsimonious VDJ recombination scenarios were assigned using the TCRdist pipeline. A later analysis defined each TCR beta chain by its CDR3 amino acid sequence plus V-gene family, and excluded reads lacking a unique V-gene family. In a later analysis, several hundred highly shared, low-generation-probability nucleotide sequences were removed to address suspected cross-contamination and a sequencing artifact. In a later analysis, a clonal expansion index was calculated for each public chain from normalized within-repertoire ranks of inferred template counts. In a later analysis, generation probabilities were computed with a VDJ recombination model fitted to out-of-frame rearrangements, and the resulting probabilities were checked against IGoR. In a later analysis, hypergeometric tests were used to score TCR-TCR, TCR-HLA and TCR-CMV co-occurrence, with a repertoire-size bias correction applied to TCR pairs. False discovery rates were estimated in a later analysis by permuting HLA or CMV assignments 20 times. In a later analysis, co-occurring TCRs were grouped using DBSCAN, with TCRdist sequence similarity added in when clustering inside HLA-allele-positive subsets. Repertoires with fewer than 30,000 or more than 120,000 public chains, plus five repertoires with anomalous nucleotide sharing, were excluded from co-occurrence clustering. TCRdb retrieved this table from immuneACCESS and kept in-frame rearrangements only. Not all clones are present; in checked studies, unresolved V genes account for under half, and no reason is known for the remainder. D and trimming come from the DNA, and the V and J calls and clone size come from that table. In all, the sample holds around 130,000 clones, and 85% of those were seen once. The top ten clonotypes cover approximately 6.7% of the sample.

About this clone itself: Its recognized antigen is unknown. Base qualities were left out, and no much larger clone turns up one base away.

In total, roughly 710 healthy bone marrow donors made up the cohort. At the time of sampling, every cohort member was nominally healthy, though immune exposures that went unrecorded were likely present. The donor was CMV seropositive and belonged to the group of more than 250 seropositive cohort members. Every donor gave a peripheral blood sample, and the peripheral blood mononuclear cells from that sample were used for TCR beta sequencing. The Qiagen DNeasy Blood Extraction Kit was used to extract genomic DNA from the blood cell samples. The chain is assembled from TRBV10-1 and TRBJ2-3; D gene: possibly TRBD1, on 6 matching bases. Sequenced input: PBMCs. The TCR comes from a woman in her twenties or thirties in good health and CMV-seropositive. The nucleotide sequence is given as TGCGCCAGCAGTGAGGGGACAAAAGTCCCCAGCACAGATACGCAGTATTTT. Its translation reads: CASSEGTKVPSTDTQYF.